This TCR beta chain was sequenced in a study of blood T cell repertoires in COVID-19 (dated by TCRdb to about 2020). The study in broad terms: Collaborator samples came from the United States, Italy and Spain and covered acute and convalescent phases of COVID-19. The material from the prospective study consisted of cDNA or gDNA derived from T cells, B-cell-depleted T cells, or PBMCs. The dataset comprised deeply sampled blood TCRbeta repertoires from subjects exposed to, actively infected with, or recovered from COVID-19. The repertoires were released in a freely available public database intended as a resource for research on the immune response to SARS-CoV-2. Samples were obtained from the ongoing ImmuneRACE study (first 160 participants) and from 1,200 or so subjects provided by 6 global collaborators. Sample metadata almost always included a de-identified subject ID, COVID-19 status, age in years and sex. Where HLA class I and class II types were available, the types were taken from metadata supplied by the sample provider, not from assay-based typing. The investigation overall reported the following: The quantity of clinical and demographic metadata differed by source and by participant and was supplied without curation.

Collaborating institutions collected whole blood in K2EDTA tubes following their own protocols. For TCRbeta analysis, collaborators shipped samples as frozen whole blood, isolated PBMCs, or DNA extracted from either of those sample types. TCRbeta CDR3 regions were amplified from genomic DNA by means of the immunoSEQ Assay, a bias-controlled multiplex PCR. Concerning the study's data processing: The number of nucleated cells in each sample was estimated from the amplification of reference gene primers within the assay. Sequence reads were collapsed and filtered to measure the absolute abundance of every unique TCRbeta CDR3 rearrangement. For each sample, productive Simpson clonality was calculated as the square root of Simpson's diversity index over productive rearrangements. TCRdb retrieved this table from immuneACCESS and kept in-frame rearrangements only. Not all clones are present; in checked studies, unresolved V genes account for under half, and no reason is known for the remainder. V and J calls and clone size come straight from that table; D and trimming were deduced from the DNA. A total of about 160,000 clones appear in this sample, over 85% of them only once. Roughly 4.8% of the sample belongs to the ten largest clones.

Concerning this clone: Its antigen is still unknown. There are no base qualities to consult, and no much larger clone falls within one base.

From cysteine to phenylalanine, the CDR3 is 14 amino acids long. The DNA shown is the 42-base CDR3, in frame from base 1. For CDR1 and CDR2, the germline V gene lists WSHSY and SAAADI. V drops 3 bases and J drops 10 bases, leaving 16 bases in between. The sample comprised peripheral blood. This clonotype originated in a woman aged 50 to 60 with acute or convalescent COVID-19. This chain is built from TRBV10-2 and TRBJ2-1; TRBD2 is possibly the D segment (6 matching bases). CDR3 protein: CASSEGLWRDEQFF. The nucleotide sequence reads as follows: TGCGCCAGCAGTGAAGGACTTTGGAGGGACGAGCAGTTCTTC.